This T cell receptor (beta chain) was sequenced during a study of beta chain features in type 1 diabetes. This clone turned up a few times. Its target is unknown. V dropped 0 bases and J dropped 5 bases, with 12 bases sitting between them. The CDR3 consists of 15 residues. CDR1 and CDR2 (germline): SGDLS, YYNGEE. Study-level results: In comparison with healthy donors, patients had naive, central memory and Treg TCRB repertoires that appeared more similar. In every one of the four CD4+ subsets, TCRB CDR3s were moderately but significantly shorter in Type 1 diabetes patients.

Expressed TCRB transcripts were sequenced after all isolated RNA was converted to cDNA. TCRdb keeps only in-frame clones here, not all; method: immunoSEQ multiplex PCR. The data show over 700,000 clones, with about 17% seen just once and 0.02% to 0.025% held by the top ten. The chain carries TRBV9 and TRBJ2-1; D is undetermined. The sequence derives from a woman under 30 in good health. The sequencing sample was made of naive CD4+ T cells from blood. The CDR3 region is CASSVGGPLNNEQFF. CDR3 DNA sequence: TGTGCCAGCAGCGTAGGAGGACCTCTCAACAATGAGCAGTTCTTC. Together with reference TRBV9 and TRBJ2-1, the CDR3 gives the full variable domain: DSGVTQTPKHLITATGQRVTLRCSPRSGDLSVYWYQQSLDQGLQFLIQYYNGEERAKGNILERFSAQQFPDLHSELNLSSLELGDSALYFCASSVGGPLNNEQFFGPGTRLTVL.